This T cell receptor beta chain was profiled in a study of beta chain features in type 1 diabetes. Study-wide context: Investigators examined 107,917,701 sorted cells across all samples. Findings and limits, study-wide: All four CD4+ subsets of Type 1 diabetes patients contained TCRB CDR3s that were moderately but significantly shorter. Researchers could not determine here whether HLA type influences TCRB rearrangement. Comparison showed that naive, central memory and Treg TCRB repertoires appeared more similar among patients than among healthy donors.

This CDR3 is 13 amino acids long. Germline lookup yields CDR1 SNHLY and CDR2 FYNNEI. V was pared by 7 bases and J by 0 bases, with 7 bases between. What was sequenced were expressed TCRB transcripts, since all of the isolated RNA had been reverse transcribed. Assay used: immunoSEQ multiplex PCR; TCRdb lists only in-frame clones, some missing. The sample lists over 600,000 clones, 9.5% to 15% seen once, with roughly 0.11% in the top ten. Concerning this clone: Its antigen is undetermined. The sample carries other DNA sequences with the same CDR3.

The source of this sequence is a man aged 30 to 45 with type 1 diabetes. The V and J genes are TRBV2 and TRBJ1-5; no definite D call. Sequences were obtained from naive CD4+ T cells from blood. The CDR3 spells CASKRDSNQPQHF. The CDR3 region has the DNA TGTGCCAGCAAAAGAGATAGCAATCAGCCCCAGCATTTT.